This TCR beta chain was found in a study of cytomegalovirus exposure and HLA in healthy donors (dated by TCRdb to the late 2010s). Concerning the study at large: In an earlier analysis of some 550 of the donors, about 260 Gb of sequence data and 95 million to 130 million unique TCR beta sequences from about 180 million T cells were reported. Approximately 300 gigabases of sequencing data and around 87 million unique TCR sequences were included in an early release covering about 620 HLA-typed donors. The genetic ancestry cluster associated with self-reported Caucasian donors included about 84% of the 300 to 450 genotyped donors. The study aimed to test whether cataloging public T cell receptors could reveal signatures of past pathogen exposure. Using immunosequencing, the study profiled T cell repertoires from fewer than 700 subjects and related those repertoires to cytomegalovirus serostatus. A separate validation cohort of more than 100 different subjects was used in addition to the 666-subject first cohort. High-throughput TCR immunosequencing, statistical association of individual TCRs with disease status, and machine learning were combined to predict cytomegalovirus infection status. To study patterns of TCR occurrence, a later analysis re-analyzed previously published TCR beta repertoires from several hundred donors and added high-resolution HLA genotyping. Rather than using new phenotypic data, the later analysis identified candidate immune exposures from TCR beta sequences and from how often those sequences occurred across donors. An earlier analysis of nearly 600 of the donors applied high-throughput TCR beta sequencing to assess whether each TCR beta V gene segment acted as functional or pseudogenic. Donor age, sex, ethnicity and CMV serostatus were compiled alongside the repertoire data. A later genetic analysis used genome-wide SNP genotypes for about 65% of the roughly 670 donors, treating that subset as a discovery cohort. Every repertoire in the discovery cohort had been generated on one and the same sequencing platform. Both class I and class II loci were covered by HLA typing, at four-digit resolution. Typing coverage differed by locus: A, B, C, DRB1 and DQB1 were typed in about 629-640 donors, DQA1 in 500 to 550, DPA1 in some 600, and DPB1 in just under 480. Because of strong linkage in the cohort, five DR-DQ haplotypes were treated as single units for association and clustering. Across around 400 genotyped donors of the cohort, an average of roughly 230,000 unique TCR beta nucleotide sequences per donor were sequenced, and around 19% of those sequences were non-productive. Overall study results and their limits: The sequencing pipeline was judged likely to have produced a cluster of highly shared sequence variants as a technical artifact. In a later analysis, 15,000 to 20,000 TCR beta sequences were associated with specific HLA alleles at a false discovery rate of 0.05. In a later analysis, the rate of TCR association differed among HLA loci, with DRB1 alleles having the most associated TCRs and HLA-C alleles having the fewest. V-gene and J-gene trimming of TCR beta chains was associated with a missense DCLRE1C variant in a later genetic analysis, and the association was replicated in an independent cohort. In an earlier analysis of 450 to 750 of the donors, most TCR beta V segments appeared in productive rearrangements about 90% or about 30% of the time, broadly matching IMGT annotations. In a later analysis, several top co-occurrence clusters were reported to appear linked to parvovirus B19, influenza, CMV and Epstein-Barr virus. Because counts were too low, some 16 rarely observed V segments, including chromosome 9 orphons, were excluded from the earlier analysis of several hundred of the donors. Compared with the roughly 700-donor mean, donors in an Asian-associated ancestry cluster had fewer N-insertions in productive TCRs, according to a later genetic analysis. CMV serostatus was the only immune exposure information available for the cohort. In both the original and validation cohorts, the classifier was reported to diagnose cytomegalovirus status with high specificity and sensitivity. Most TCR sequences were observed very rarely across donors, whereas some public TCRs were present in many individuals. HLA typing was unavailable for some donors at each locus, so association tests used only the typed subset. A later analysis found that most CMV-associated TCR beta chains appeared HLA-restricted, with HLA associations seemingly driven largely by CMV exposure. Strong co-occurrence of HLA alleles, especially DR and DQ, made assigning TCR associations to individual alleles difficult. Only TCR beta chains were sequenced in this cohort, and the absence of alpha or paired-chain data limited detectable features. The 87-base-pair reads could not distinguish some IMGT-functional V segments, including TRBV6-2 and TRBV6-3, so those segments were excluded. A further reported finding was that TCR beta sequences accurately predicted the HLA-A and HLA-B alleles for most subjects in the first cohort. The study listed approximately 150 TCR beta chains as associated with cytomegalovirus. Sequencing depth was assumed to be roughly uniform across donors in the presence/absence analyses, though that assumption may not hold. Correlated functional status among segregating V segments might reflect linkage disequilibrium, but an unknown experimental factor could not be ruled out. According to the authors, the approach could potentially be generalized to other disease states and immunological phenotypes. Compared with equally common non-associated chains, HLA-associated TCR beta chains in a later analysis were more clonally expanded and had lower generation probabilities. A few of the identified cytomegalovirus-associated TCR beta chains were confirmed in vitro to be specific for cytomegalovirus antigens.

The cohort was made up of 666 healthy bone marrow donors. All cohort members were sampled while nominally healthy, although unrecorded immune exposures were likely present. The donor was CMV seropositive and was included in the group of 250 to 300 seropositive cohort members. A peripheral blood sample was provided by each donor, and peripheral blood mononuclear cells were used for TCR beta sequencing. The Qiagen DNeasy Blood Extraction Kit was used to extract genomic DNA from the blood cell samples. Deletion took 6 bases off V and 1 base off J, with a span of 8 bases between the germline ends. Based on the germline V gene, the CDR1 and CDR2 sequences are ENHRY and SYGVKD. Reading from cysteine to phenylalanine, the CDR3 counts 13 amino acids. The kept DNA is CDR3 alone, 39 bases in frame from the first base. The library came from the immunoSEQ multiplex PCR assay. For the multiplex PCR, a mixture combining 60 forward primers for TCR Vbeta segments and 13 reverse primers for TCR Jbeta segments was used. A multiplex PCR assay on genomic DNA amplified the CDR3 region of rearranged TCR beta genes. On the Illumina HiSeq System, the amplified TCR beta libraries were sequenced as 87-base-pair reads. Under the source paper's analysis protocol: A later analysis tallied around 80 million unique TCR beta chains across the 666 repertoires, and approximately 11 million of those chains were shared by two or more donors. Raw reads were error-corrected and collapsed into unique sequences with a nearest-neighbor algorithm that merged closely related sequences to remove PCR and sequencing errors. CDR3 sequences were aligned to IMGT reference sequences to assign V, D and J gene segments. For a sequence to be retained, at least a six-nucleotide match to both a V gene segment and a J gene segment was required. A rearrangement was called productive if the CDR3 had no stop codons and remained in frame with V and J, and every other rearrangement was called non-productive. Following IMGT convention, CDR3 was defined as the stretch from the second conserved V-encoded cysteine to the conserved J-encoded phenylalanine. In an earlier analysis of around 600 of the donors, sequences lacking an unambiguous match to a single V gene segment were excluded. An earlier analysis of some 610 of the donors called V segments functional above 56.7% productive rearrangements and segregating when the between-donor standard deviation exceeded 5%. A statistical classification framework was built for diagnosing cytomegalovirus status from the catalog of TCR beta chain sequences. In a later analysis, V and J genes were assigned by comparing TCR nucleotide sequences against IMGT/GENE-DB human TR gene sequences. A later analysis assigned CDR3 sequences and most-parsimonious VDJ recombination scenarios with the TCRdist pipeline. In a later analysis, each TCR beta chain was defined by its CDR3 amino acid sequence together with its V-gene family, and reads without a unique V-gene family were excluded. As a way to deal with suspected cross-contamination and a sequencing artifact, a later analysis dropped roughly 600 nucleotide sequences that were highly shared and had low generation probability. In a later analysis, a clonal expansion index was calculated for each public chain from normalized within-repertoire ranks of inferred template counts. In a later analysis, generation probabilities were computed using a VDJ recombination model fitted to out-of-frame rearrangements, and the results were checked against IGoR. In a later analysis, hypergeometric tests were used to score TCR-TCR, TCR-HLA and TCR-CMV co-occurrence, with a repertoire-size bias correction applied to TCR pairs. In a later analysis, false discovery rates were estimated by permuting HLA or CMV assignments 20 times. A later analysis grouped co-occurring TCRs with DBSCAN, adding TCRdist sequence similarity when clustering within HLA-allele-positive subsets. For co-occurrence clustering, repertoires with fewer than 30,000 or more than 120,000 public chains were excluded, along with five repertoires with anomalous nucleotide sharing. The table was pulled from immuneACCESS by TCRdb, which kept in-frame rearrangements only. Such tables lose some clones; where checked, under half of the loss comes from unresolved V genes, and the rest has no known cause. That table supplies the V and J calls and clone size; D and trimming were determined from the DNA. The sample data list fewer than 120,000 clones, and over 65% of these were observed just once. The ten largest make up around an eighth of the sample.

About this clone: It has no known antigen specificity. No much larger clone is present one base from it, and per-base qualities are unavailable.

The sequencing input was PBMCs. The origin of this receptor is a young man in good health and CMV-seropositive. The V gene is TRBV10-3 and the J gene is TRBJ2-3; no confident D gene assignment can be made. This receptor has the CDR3 CAISIGGTDTQYF. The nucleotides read TGTGCCATCAGCATTGGAGGCACAGATACGCAGTATTTT.